The 26 T cell receptor beta chains given below trace back to one sample, sequenced in a study of Ad26.COV2.S vaccination and SARS-CoV-2 variants. The treatment is: roughly 18 received Ad26.COV2.S at low or high dose, single or two shots; five or six received placebo; per-sample allocation not given. Sampling occurred on day 63 after the first vaccine or placebo injection. Some clones are missing from TCRdb's copy, which holds only in-frame ones; the method was immunoSEQ multiplex PCR. The sample includes about 350,000 clones, 88% of them seen just once. Material: peripheral blood, obtained in a trial of Ad26.COV2.S vaccine versus placebo. These receptors originate from a person aged 18-60 years who received the Ad26.COV2.S COVID-19 vaccine or a placebo.

The CDR3 bases are TGTGCCAGCAGGTTAGGGGTAGGCTCTTCTGTGTCTGAAGCTTTCTTT. Its translation is CASRLGVGSSVSEAFF. The V call is TRBV6-6, the J call TRBJ1-1; weak D call: TRBD1 (5 bases). Germline V gene data show CDR1 as MNHNY and CDR2 as SVGAGI (reference sequence). V dropped 6 bases and J dropped 6 bases, with 23 bases sitting between them. The CDR3 has 16 residues.

This chain uses TRBV5-8 with TRBJ1-5; D is unclear. The germline V gene encodes CDR1 SGHTS and CDR2 YDEGEE. Trimming shortened V by 5 bases and J by 7 bases, and 19 bases separated the two germline ends. The CDR3 consists of 15 residues. The CDR3 protein is CASRPSAMSRQPQHF. CDR3 nucleotide sequence: TGTGCCAGCAGACCCTCGGCCATGAGTCGGCAGCCCCAGCATTTT.

The chain recombines TRBV30 with TRBJ1-2, with 7 positions matching TRBD1. This CDR3 has 13 residues. Germline V gene sequence: CDR1 GTSNPN, CDR2 SVGIG (reference sequence). Losses at the gene ends were 1 base for V and 5 bases for J; bases not matched to a gene: 4. The CDR3 here is CAWSAGQSYGYTF. CDR3 DNA sequence: TGTGCCTGGAGTGCGGGACAGAGTTATGGCTACACCTTC.

V and J are TRBV5-3 and TRBJ2-1, with TRBD2 as a possible D gene (7 bases). TRBV5-3 is recorded as an ORF, its role being uncertain. The germline V and J ends were trimmed by 4 bases and 2 bases, with 16 bases remaining between them. This CDR3 is built from 16 residues. CDR3 bases: TGTGCCAGAAGCCCCCCGGCGGGGGCGGCCTACAATGAGCAGTTCTTC. Protein sequence: CARSPPAGAAYNEQFF.

This chain uses TRBV24-1 with TRBJ1-2; D perhaps matches TRBD1 (6 bases). The length of the CDR3 is 12 residues. The germline V gene has CDR1 KGHDR and CDR2 SFDVKD. Trimming took off 6 bases at V and 5 bases at J, with 9 bases between the two ends. CDR3 protein: CATSQTGYGYTF. DNA of the CDR3: TGTGCCACCAGTCAGACAGGTTATGGCTACACCTTC.

The chain uses TRBV29-1 and TRBJ2-7; D is perhaps TRBD2 (7 bases). The CDR3 sequence is 14 residues long. Germline CDR1 is SQVTM and CDR2 is ANQGSEA. V lost 0 bases, J lost 7 bases, and 16 bases lay in between. The CDR3 coding sequence is TGCAGCGTTGAAGATTTAGGGGGGGCTGGGGAGCAGTACTTC. The encoded protein is CSVEDLGGAGEQYF.

In this sample, this clone turned up a few times. The chain combines TRBV30 with TRBJ1-1; no reliable D call. The CDR3 has 14 amino acids. Per the germline V gene, CDR1 is GTSNPN and CDR2 is SVGIG (reference sequence). V lost 1 base, J lost 2 bases, and 11 bases lay in between. CDR3 loop: CAWSAVESNTEAFF. CDR3 sequence (DNA): TGTGCCTGGAGTGCGGTAGAAAGCAACACTGAAGCTTTCTTT.

The chain joins TRBV7-9 to TRBJ1-2; possibly TRBD1 for D (5 bases). This CDR3 contains 14 residues. Germline V lookup: CDR1 SEHNR, CDR2 FQNEAQ (reference sequence). V lost 0 bases, J lost 5 bases, and 10 bases lay in between. The DNA of the CDR3 is TGTGCCAGCAGCTTAGCCGGCAGGGCTTATGGCTACACCTTC. Amino acids: CASSLAGRAYGYTF.

This clone was counted once. The chain combines TRBV4-1 with TRBJ1-1; 7 nucleotides align to TRBD1. CDR3 length equals 18 residues. CDR1 is MGHRA and CDR2 is YSYEKL in the germline V gene. The ends lost 5 bases at V and 7 bases at J; junction bases unmatched: 22. The CDR3 reads CASSLRGDSSGQRIEAFF. As DNA, the CDR3 is TGCGCCAGCAGCTTAAGAGGGGACTCGTCGGGACAGAGGATTGAAGCTTTCTTT.

The chain is built from TRBV5-6 and TRBJ1-5, with D tentatively TRBD1 (5 bases). The CDR3 runs to 14 residues. The V and J ends lost 2 bases and 4 bases respectively, with 10 bases between them. Germline V lookup: CDR1 SGHDT, CDR2 YYEEEE. The CDR3 loop is CASSLPGGNQPQHF. For the CDR3, the DNA is TGTGCCAGCAGCTTACCGGGGGGGAATCAGCCCCAGCATTTT.

This clone showed up many times. The V gene is TRBV18, the J gene TRBJ2-2; TRBD2 matches at 7 bases. V lost 3 bases to trimming and J lost 1 base; unmatched junction nucleotides: 11. The CDR3 contains 18 residues. From germline, CDR1 is KGHSH and CDR2 LQKENI. Here the CDR3 DNA reads TGTGCCAGCTCACCCCCGCGGGGGAGCGGATTGAACACCGGGGAGCTGTTTTTT. Protein: CASSPPRGSGLNTGELFF.

V gene TRBV7-3 combines with J gene TRBJ1-2; 10 positions agree with TRBD1. Germline V gives CDR1 SGHTA, CDR2 FQGTGA. This CDR3 spans 15 amino acids. After removal of 4 bases from V and 6 bases from J, the junction contained 8 bases not matched to a gene. The CDR3 loop reads CASSSQTGGLHGYTF. CDR3 DNA sequence: TGTGCCAGCAGCTCTCAGACAGGGGGCCTGCATGGCTACACCTTC.

The rearrangement uses TRBV28 and TRBJ1-2; D might be TRBD1 (5 bases). Germline lookup yields CDR1 MDHEN and CDR2 SYDVKM. Between the trimmed V and J ends, which lost 8 bases and 2 bases, there was a span of 9 bases. This CDR3 is built from 12 residues. CDR3 in amino acids: CASYSGNYGYTF. CDR3 coding DNA: TGTGCCAGCTACTCAGGGAACTATGGCTACACCTTC.

The chain carries TRBV7-2 and TRBJ2-5, with 8 nucleotides matching TRBD2. Germline V lookup: CDR1 SGHTA, CDR2 FQGNSA. This CDR3 has 15 residues. V shed 5 bases, J shed 5 bases, and the junction held 10 bases outside the gene matches. The DNA for the CDR3 is TGTGCCAGCAGCCCCTCGGGAGGGGTGTGGGAGACCCAGTACTTC. This translates into CASSPSGGVWETQYF.

V and J are TRBV27 and TRBJ1-2; D uncertain. This CDR3 has 16 amino acids. Between the trimmed V and J ends, which lost 5 bases and 8 bases, there was a span of 24 bases. CDR1 and CDR2 (germline): MNHEY, SMNVEV (reference sequence). CDR3 residues: CASSAALPGLYPGYTF. In DNA form, the CDR3 reads TGTGCCAGCAGTGCCGCCCTACCAGGCTTATATCCCGGCTACACCTTC.

V gene TRBV4-1 combines with J gene TRBJ2-7, with 8 bases matching TRBD2. J was trimmed by 4 bases and V by 0 bases; bases with no gene match: 5. The CDR3 length is 15 residues. The germline gives CDR1 MGHRA, CDR2 YSYEKL. CDR3 loop: CASSQDREGRYEQYF. Written as DNA, the CDR3 is TGCGCCAGCAGCCAAGATCGGGAGGGAAGATACGAGCAGTACTTC.

The chain is built from TRBV7-3 and TRBJ2-4, with 7 bases lining up with TRBD2. CDR3 length: 13 amino acids. Unmatched junction bases numbered 8, after V lost 8 bases and J lost 7 bases. The germline gives CDR1 SGHTA, CDR2 FQGTGA. The CDR3 loop reads CASSGLGVNIQYF. CDR3 DNA sequence: TGTGCCAGCTCAGGACTAGGAGTGAACATTCAGTACTTC.

This sequence joins TRBV7-9 and TRBJ2-7, with 7 positions matching TRBD2. The V and J ends lost 7 bases and 1 base, in that order; junction bases with no gene match: 7. This CDR3 has 14 residues. Germline assignment: CDR1 SEHNR and CDR2 FQNEAQ (reference sequence). The CDR3 DNA sequence: TGTGCCAGCAAAGCAGCGGGGTTTTCCTACGAGCAGTACTTC. Its translation is CASKAAGFSYEQYF. The full variable domain, its missing parts supplied by reference TRBV7-9 and TRBJ2-7, is DTGVSQNPRHKITKRGQNVTFRCDPISEHNRLYWYRQTLGQGPEFLTYFQNEAQLEKSRLLSDRFSAERPKGSFSTLEIQRTEQGDSAMYLCASKAAGFSYEQYFGPGTRLTVT.

The chain uses TRBV3-1 (or the pseudogene TRBV3-2) and TRBJ1-6, with D perhaps TRBD1 (5 bases). The CDR3 is made up of 17 amino acids. V gave up 0 bases and J gave up 10 bases, with 19 bases separating them. From germline, CDR1 is LGHDT and CDR2 YNNKEL (reference sequence). The CDR3 sequence is CASSQDGLTVHRSPLHF. The CDR3 DNA reads TGTGCCAGCAGCCAAGACGGGCTGACAGTACATAGGTCACCCCTCCACTTT.

The rearrangement uses TRBV4-1 and TRBJ1-1, with TRBD1 as a possible D gene (5 bases). The CDR3 has 14 residues. Trimming shortened V by 7 bases and J by 6 bases, and 18 bases separated the two germline ends. The germline CDR1 and CDR2 sequences are MGHRA and YSYEKL. This CDR3 is CASTPPGKGAEAFF. CDR3 in DNA: TGCGCCAGCACCCCACCAGGGAAGGGCGCTGAAGCTTTCTTT.

The chain links TRBV4-3 to TRBJ1-2, with 7 bases fitting TRBD1. Germline assignment: CDR1 LGHNA and CDR2 YSLEER. CDR3 length: 16 residues. V shed 0 bases and J 3 bases; nucleotides not matched to a gene: 7. The CDR3 DNA follows: TGCGCCAGCAGCCAAGAGTCTGGGACAGATTACTATGGCTACACCTTC. Encoded protein: CASSQESGTDYYGYTF.

The rearrangement uses TRBV30 and TRBJ2-1, with a weak D call TRBD2 (7 bases). The germline gives CDR1 GTSNPN, CDR2 SVGIG (reference sequence). The CDR3 loop spans 14 amino acids. The V and J ends lost 0 bases and 6 bases respectively, with 12 bases between them. CDR3 bases: TGTGCCTGGAGTGTGACGGGGGGCGGCAATGAGCAGTTCTTC. This encodes CAWSVTGGGNEQFF.

The rearrangement uses TRBV9 and TRBJ1-3; maybe TRBD1 (6 bases). This CDR3 is 14 amino acids long. The V gene's germline CDR1 is SGDLS and CDR2 YYNGEE. V dropped 10 bases and J dropped 0 bases, with 14 bases sitting between them. CDR3 amino acids: CASSRGLSGNTIYF. The CDR3 DNA reads as TGTGCCTCTTCTCGGGGGCTCTCTGGAAACACCATATATTTT.

The chain uses TRBV11-1 and TRBJ2-7; 14 bases match TRBD2. Germline values: CDR1 SGHAT, CDR2 FQDESV (reference sequence). CDR3 length: 15 residues. V lost 5 bases to trimming and J lost 5 bases; unmatched junction nucleotides: 5. DNA for the CDR3: TGTGCCAGCAGCCTTCGGACTAGCGGGAGGCACGAGCAGTACTTC. Encoded protein: CASSLRTSGRHEQYF.

J is TRBJ2-5 and V is TRBV19; tentative D call: TRBD1 (6 bases). The CDR3 spans 15 residues. CDR1 is LNHDA, CDR2 SQIVND, per germline (reference sequence). Between the trimmed V and J ends, which lost 2 bases and 2 bases, there was a span of 12 bases. CDR3 sequence (DNA): TGTGCCAGTAGTATACCACAGGGACGACAAGAGACCCAGTACTTC. Its protein product is CASSIPQGRQETQYF.

The chain is built from TRBV6-2 or TRBV6-3 and TRBJ2-7; TRBD1 matches at 7 bases. J was trimmed by 4 bases and V by 6 bases; bases with no gene match: 9. CDR3 length: 14 amino acids. Germline CDR1 and CDR2: MNHEY and SVGEGT. The chain's CDR3 is CASSPGQDPYEQYF. The DNA for the CDR3 is TGTGCCAGCAGCCCAGGACAGGATCCTTACGAGCAGTACTTC.